These T cell receptor beta chains were read from a single sample in a study of T cells in Graves' hyperthyroidism and ophthalmopathy. MiXCR, applied by TCRdb to the multiplex PCR reads, yields one record per CDR3 protein. The table includes 650,000 to 700,000 distinct CDR3 sequences, around a sixth detected once. The specimen sequenced was blood. All receptors derive from a man aged 50-59 years with Graves' hyperthyroidism. The CDR3 runs from the conserved cysteine through the conserved F or W. A D gene is named only where the DNA matches it firmly. Not every row has a clone size; where given, it reads once, few, many or a size class.

d_call,v_call,j_call,clone_size,cdr3_nt,cdr3_aa
-,TRBV11-2,TRBJ2-7,-,TGTGCCAGCAGCGGAGGCAACACGCAGTACTTC,CASSGGNTQYF
TRBD1,TRBV20-1,TRBJ2-1,-,TGCAGTGCTAGAGATTTTACGGGACAGTTTTACAATGAGCAGTTCTTC,CSARDFTGQFYNEQFF
TRBD1,TRBV10-2,TRBJ1-2,few,TGCGCCAGCAGTGAGTCCCAGGGGGCGCCCGGCTACACCTTC,CASSESQGAPGYTF
TRBD2,TRBV5-1,TRBJ2-7,few,TGCGCCAGCAGCTTGGTCCTAGCGGGAGGGCCGAGCGAGCAGTACTTC,CASSLVLAGGPSEQYF
TRBD2,TRBV6-5,TRBJ2-1,-,TGTGCCAGCAGTTACAGCGGGAGTATCCCGGAATACAATGAGCAGTTCTTC,CASSYSGSIPEYNEQFF
TRBD1,TRBV5-1,TRBJ1-2,-,TGCGCCAGCAGCTTACTCCCGGGACAGGGGGTAGAGGGCTATGGCTACACCTTC,CASSLLPGQGVEGYGYTF
-,TRBV13,TRBJ2-1,many,TGTGCCAGCAGCTTGGCCCTCTCCTACAATGAGCAGTTCTTC,CASSLALSYNEQFF
-,TRBV6-2/TRBV6-3,TRBJ2-5,few,TGTGCCAGCAGCCGCCCGGGGTATCAAGCGACCCAGTACTTC,CASSRPGYQATQYF
TRBD1,TRBV20-1,TRBJ1-5,-,TGCAGTCCTTCCCTTCCGGGACAGCCTAATCAGCCCCAGCATTTT,CSPSLPGQPNQPQHF
TRBD1,TRBV3-1,TRBJ2-1,-,TGTGCCAGCAGCCAACCGGGACAGCCGCAGTTCTTC,CASSQPGQPQFF
TRBD2,TRBV19,TRBJ2-1,many,TGTGCCAGTTTACCTAGCGGGAGGATAAATGAGCAGTTCTTC,CASLPSGRINEQFF
-,TRBV27,TRBJ1-1,many,TGTGCCAGCAGCCATGGGACACCGAACACTGAAGCTTTCTTT,CASSHGTPNTEAFF
-,TRBV2,TRBJ1-2,few,TGTGCCAGCAGTGATTCGGTCAGGCTAACTGCTAACTATGGCTACACCTTC,CASSDSVRLTANYGYTF
TRBD1,TRBV7-2,TRBJ2-4,-,TGTGCCAGCAGCAAGGGACAGGCCGTAGCCAAAAACATTCAGTACTTC,CASSKGQAVAKNIQYF
TRBD2,TRBV29-1,TRBJ2-7,many,TGCAGCGTTGAGGGGGGGGCTAGCGGGAGGAACTACGAGCAGTACTTC,CSVEGGASGRNYEQYF
TRBD2,TRBV28,TRBJ2-3,-,TGTGCCAGCAAGGTCGCGGGAGGGCCGACAGATACGCAGTATTTT,CASKVAGGPTDTQYF
TRBD1,TRBV12-3/TRBV12-4,TRBJ2-2,many,TGTGCCAGCAGTCTCGAACCGGGACAGGGGGGGGTCACCCGGGAGCTGTTTTTT,CASSLEPGQGGVTRELFF
TRBD2,TRBV11-3,TRBJ2-5,many,TGTGCCAGCAGCCCCGGGGGGAGGTCCCAAGAGACCCAGTACTTC,CASSPGGRSQETQYF
TRBD1,TRBV10-3,TRBJ2-3,few,TGTGCCACCCATCAGGGGGAAGGGGCAGATACGCAGTATTTT,CATHQGEGADTQYF
-,TRBV19,TRBJ2-2,-,TGTGCCAGTAGTGGGAGCCCGAACACCGGGGAGCTGTTTTTT,CASSGSPNTGELFF
TRBD2,TRBV7-3,TRBJ2-1,few,TGTGCCAGCAGATCGGGGGGGCGGGAGGAGCAGTTCTTC,CASRSGGREEQFF
TRBD1,TRBV7-6,TRBJ2-7,many,TGTGCCAGCAGCCCAACAGGGGGCACCTACGAGCAGTACTTC,CASSPTGGTYEQYF
TRBD2,TRBV30,TRBJ2-1,many,TGTGCCTGGAGTGGGGGACTAGCGGGACCCGGGGATGAGCAGTTCTTC,CAWSGGLAGPGDEQFF
-,TRBV4-1,TRBJ2-2,-,TGCGCCAGCAGCCAAGCCTCAGGAGGATCCCGGACGGCGAACACCGGGGAGCTGTTTTTT,CASSQASGGSRTANTGELFF
TRBD2,TRBV18,TRBJ2-7,many,TGTGCCAGCTCGTATACTCAGCTAGCGGGATTCGACGAGCAGTACTTC,CASSYTQLAGFDEQYF
-,TRBV12-3/TRBV12-4,TRBJ1-2,many,TGTGCCAGCCACGAGGGGGGCCACTATGGCTACACCTTC,CASHEGGHYGYTF
-,TRBV12-3/TRBV12-4,TRBJ1-6,many,TGTGCCAGCGGGGTCGGACGGAACAATTCACCCCTCCACTTT,CASGVGRNNSPLHF
TRBD2,TRBV28,TRBJ2-1,many,TGTGCCAGCTTCGCCTGGACTAGCGGGACCAATGAGCAGTTCTTC,CASFAWTSGTNEQFF
TRBD1,TRBV7-3,TRBJ2-4,few,TGTGCCAGCAGCTCGGGACAGGGGAGGTCCAAAAACATTCAGTACTTC,CASSSGQGRSKNIQYF
-,TRBV19,TRBJ1-1,-,TGTGCCAGTAGTATCCAGGGTCGTCATCCGGAAGCTTTCTTT,CASSIQGRHPEAFF
-,TRBV29-1,TRBJ1-1,few,TGCAGCGAACGCCGAGATGGGGCGCAAGCTTTCTTT,CSERRDGAQAFF
-,TRBV27,TRBJ1-1,many,TGTGCCAGCAGAATTCTGGGCGGTAACACTGAAGCTTTCTTT,CASRILGGNTEAFF
-,TRBV24-1,TRBJ2-1,-,TGTGCCACCAGTGATGGGACTCTTAGCTACAATGAGCAGTTCTTC,CATSDGTLSYNEQFF
TRBD1,TRBV28,TRBJ2-3,few,TGTGCCAGCAGTTTATACACAGGGGAAGCAGATACGCAGTATTTT,CASSLYTGEADTQYF
TRBD1,TRBV28,TRBJ2-1,-,TGTGCCAGCAGTCTCGGGACAGGGGCGGGAAATGAGCAGTTCTTC,CASSLGTGAGNEQFF
TRBD2,TRBV25-1,TRBJ2-3,few,TGTGCCAGCAGTGAATGGGGACTAGGAACAGATACGCAGTATTTT,CASSEWGLGTDTQYF
-,TRBV3-1,TRBJ1-2,-,TGTGCCAGCAGCCAAACGAGGGGCAAGGGGTCATTTGGCTACACCTTC,CASSQTRGKGSFGYTF
-,TRBV27,TRBJ2-7,many,TGTGCCAGCAGTTTATTCAGGGCTACCGTGAACGAGCAGTACTTC,CASSLFRATVNEQYF
TRBD2,TRBV7-9,TRBJ2-1,-,TGTGCCAGCAGCTCCCTGACTAGCGGGAGGAACAATGAGCAGTTCTTC,CASSSLTSGRNNEQFF
TRBD1,TRBV28,TRBJ1-5,many,TGTGCCAGCAGTCCGCAGGGGGGGAATCAGCCCCAGCATTTT,CASSPQGGNQPQHF
-,TRBV5-4,TRBJ1-1,many,TGTGCCAGCAGCTTTACAGGGAAGAACACTGAAGCTTTCTTT,CASSFTGKNTEAFF
-,TRBV24-1,TRBJ2-7,few,TGTGCCACCAGTGCCAGCTGGGGGGCAAGCTCCTACGAGCAGTACTTC,CATSASWGASSYEQYF
TRBD2,TRBV7-9,TRBJ2-5,few,TGTGCCAGCACCTCTGAGACTAGCGAACAAGAGACCCAGTACTTC,CASTSETSEQETQYF
-,TRBV20-1,TRBJ1-1,-,TGCAGTGCTAGACTTAACGGGGGCAACACTGAAGCTTTCTTT,CSARLNGGNTEAFF
-,TRBV7-9,TRBJ2-6,many,TGTGCCAGCAGCCATATACGGGGCTCTGGGGCCAACGTCCTGACTTTC,CASSHIRGSGANVLTF
-,TRBV29-1,TRBJ1-4,few,TGCAGCGGGCAGACAGCCCCGGGGGAAAAACTGTTTTTT,CSGQTAPGEKLFF